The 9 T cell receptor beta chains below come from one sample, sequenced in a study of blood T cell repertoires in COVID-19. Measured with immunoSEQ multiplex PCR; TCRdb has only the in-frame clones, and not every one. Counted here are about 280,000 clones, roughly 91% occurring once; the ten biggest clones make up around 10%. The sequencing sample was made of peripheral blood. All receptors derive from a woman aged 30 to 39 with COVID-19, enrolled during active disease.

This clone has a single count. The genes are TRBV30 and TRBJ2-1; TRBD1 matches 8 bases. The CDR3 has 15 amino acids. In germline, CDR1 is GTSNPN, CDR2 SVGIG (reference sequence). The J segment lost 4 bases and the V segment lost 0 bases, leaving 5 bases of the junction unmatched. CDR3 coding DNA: TGTGCCTGGAGTGTAGCACAGGGGGTTTACAATGAGCAGTTCTTC. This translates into CAWSVAQGVYNEQFF. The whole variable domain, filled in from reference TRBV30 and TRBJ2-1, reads SQTIHQWPATLVQPVGSPLSLECTVEGTSNPNLYWYRQAAGRGLQLLFYSVGIGQISSEVPQNLSASRPQDRQFILSSKKLLLSDSGFYLCAWSVAQGVYNEQFFGPGTRLTVL.

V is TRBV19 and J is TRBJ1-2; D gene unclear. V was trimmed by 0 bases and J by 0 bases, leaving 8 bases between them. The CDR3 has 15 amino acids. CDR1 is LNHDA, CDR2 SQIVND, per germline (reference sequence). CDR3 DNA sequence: TGTGCCAGTAGTATAGAACACCGGGCTAACTATGGCTACACCTTC. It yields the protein CASSIEHRANYGYTF.

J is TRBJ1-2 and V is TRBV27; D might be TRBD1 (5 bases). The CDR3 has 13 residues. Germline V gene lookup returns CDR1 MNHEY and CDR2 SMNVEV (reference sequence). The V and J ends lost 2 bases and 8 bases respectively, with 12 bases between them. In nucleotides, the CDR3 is TGTGCCAGCAGTTTAGGGACTCCTGGAGGCTACACCTTC. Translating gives CASSLGTPGGYTF.

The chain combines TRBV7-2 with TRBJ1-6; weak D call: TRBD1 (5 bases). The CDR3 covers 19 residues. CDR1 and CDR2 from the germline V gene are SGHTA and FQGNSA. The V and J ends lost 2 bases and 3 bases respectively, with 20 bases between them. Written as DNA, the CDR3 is TGTGCCAGCAGCTTATTAGCCTGGGGGGGAAGCCACTATAATTCACCCCTCCACTTT. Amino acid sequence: CASSLLAWGGSHYNSPLHF.

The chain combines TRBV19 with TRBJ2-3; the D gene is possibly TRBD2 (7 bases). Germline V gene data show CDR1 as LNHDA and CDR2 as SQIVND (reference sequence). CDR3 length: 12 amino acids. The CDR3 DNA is TGTGCTGCCCGGGGGGCCTCAGATACGCAGTATTTT. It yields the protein CAARGASDTQYF.

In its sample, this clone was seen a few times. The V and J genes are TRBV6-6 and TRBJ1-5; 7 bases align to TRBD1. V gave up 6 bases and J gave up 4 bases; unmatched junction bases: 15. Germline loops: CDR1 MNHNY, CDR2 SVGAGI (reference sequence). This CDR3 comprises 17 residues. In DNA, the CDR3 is TGTGCCAGCAGGCGACAGGGTGGCGGAGGGAGTAATCAGCCCCAGCATTTT. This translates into CASRRQGGGGSNQPQHF.

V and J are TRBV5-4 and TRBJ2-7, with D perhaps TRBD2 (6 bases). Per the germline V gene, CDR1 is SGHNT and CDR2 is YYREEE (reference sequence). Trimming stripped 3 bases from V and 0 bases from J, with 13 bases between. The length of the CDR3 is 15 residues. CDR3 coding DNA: TGTGCCAGCAGCTCATTAGACGGGAGCTCCTACGAGCAGTACTTC. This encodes CASSSLDGSSYEQYF.

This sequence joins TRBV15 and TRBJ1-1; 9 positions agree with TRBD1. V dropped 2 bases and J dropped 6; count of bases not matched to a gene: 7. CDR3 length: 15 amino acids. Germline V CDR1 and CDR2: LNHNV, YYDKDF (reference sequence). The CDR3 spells CATSRPTGGGAEAFF. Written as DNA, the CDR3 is TGTGCCACCAGCAGACCGACAGGGGGAGGGGCTGAAGCTTTCTTT.

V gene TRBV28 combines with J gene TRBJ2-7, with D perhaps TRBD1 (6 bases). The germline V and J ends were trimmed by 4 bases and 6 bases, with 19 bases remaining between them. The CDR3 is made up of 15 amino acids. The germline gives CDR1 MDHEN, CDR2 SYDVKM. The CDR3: CASSSPGVSPPEQYF. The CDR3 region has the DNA TGTGCCAGCAGTTCTCCAGGGGTCTCGCCCCCCGAGCAGTACTTC.